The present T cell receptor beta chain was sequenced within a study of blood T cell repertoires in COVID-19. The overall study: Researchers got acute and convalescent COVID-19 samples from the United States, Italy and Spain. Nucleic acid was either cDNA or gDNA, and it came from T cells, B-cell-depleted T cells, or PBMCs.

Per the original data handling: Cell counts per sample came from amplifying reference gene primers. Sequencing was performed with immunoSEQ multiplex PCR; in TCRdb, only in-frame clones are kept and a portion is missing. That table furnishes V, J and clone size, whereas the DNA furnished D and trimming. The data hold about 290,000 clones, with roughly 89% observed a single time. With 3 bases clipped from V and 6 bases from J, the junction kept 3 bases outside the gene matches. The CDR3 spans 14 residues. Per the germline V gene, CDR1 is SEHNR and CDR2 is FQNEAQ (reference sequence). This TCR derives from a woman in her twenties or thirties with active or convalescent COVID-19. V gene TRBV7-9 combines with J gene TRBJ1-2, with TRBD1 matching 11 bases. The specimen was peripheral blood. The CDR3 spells CASSLGTGGDGYTF. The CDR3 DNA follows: TGTGCCAGCAGCTTGGGGACAGGGGGAGATGGCTACACCTTC.